This TCR beta chain stems from a study of chemoradiotherapy in HPV16-positive cancers. Overall study context: Candidate HPV-specific clones and shared TCR motifs came from a couple of HPV16-positive patients.

About this clone: Its antigen is unknown.

Study-level points and caveats: HPV-specific T cells were functionally defined from only two HPV16-positive patients. For HPV16-positive patients, expanding HPV-responsive T cells associated with longer recurrence-free survival. Non-HPV-specific T cells did not expand in tumors during treatment, whereas candidate HPV-specific clones and E7-related motifs did.

V was cut by 0 bases and J by 5 bases, with 11 bases left in between. The V gene's germline CDR1 is LGHNA and CDR2 YNFKEQ. CDR3 size: 14 residues. Generated by immunoSEQ multiplex PCR, the TCRdb table keeps only in-frame clones and is missing some. The sample carries 15,000 or so clones, 60% to 80% recorded once. This specimen was tumor tissue, taken from a patient who underwent chemoradiotherapy. This TCR was recovered from a human donor with HPV-associated anogenital cancer. The chain couples TRBV4-2 to TRBJ2-7, with D maybe TRBD1 (5 bases). The CDR3 nucleotides are TGTGCCAGCAGCCAAGATTCAGGGCGGAACGAGCAGTACTTC. Translated, it gives CASSQDSGRNEQYF.